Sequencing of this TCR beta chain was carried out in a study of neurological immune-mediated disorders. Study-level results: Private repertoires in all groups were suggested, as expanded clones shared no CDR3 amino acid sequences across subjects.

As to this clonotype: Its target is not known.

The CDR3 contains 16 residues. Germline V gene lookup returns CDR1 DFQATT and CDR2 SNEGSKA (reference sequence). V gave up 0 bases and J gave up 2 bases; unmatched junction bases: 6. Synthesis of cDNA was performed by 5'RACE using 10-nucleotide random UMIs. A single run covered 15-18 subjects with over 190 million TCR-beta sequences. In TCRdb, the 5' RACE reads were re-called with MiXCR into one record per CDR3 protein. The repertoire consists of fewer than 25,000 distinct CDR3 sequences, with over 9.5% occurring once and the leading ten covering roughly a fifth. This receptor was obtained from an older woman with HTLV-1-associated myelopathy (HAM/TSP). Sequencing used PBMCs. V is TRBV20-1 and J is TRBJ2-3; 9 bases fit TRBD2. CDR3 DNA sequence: TGCAGTGCTAGAGATCGCGGGGGGGATAACACAGATACGCAGTATTTT. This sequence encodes CSARDRGGDNTDTQYF.